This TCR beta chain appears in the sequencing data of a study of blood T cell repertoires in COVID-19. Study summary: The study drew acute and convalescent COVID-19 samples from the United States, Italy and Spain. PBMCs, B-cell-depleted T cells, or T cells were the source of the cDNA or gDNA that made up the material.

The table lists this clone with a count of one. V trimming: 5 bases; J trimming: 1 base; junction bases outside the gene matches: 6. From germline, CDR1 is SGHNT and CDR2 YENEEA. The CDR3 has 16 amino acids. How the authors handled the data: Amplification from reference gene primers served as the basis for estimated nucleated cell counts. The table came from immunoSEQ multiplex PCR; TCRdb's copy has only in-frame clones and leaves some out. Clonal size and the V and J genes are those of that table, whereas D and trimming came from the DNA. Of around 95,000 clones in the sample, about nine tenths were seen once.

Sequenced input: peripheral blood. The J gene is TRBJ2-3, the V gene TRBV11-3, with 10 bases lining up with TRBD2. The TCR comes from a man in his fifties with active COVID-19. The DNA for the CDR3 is TGTGCCAGCAGCCCCGGAGGGACTAGCGGCACAGATACGCAGTATTTT. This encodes CASSPGGTSGTDTQYF.